The source of this T cell receptor (beta chain) is a study of a mutant IDH1 vaccine in newly diagnosed glioma. Study overall: The first vaccination came 4-6 weeks after radiotherapy alone, or with temozolomide cycles. Standard pretreatment was either radiotherapy, temozolomide, or, for most, radiochemotherapy with temozolomide.

The method was immunoSEQ multiplex PCR; TCRdb's version includes in-frame clones alone and lacks a portion of them. The sample has about 41,000 clones, approximately 92% seen once. As for time point: week 35, safety follow-up. All doses held 300 ug of mutant IDH1 20-mer peptide, with topical imiquimod. New astrocytomas of WHO grade 3 or 4 that were IDH1-mutant and ATRX-lost were found in the donors. Trimming cost V 2 bases and J 4 bases, with 13 bases left between them. The germline gives CDR1 SGHTA, CDR2 FQGNSA. CDR3 size: 15 residues. Note on this clone: As yet, its antigen is unknown.

Points from the study as a whole: Patients showed vaccine-induced immune responses at a rate of around 93%.

Material: PBMCs, obtained from a glioma patient whose treatment included an IDH1 peptide vaccine. The J gene is TRBJ2-3, the V gene TRBV7-2; D is perhaps TRBD1 (6 bases). This receptor was identified in a man aged 40-50 years with glioma. DNA of the CDR3: TGTGCCAGCAGCTTAACAGGGCTGGGGGCAGATACGCAGTATTTT. Encoded protein: CASSLTGLGADTQYF.